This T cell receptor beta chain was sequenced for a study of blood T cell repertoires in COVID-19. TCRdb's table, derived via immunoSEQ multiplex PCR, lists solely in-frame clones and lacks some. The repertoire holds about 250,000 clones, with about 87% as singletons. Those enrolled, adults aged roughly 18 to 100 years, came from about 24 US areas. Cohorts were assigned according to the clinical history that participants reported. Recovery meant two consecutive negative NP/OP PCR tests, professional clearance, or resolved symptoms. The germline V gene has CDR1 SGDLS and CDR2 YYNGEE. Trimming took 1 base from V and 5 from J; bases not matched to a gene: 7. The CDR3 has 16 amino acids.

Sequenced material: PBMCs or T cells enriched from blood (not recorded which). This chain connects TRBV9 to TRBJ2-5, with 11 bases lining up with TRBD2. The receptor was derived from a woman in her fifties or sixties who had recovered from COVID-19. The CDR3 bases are TGTGCCAGCAGCGTAATAGCGGGAGGGCCTGCGGAGACCCAGTACTTC. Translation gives CASSVIAGGPAETQYF.